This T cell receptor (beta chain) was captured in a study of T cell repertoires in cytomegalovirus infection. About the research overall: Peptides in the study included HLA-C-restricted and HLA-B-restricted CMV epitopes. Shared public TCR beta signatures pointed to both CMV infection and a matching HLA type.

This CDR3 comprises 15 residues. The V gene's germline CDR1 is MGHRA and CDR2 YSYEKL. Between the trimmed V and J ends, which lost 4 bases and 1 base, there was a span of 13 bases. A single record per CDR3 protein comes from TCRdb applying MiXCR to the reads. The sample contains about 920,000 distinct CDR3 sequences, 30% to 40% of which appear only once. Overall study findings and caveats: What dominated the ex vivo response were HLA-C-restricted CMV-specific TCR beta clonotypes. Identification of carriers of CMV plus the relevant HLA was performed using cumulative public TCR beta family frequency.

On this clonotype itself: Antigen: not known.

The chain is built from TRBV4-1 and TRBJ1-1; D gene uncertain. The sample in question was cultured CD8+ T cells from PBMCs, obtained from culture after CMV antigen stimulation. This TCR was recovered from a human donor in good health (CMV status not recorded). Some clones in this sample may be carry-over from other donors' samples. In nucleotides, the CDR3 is TGCGCCAGCAGCCCCCCCGCGGATCCGAACACTGAAGCTTTCTTT. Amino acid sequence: CASSPPADPNTEAFF.